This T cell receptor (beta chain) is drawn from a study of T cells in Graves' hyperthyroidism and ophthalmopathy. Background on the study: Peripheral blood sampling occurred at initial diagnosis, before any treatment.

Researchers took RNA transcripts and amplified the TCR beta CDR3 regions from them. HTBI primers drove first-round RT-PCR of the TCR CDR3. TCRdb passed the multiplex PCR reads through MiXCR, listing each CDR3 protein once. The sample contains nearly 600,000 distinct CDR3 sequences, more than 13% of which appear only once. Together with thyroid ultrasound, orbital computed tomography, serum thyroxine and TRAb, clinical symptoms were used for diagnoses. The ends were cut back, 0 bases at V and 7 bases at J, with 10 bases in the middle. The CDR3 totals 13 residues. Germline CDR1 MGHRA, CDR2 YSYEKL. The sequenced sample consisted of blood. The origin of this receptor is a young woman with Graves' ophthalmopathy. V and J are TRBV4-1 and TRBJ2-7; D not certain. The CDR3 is CASSQESRPEQYF. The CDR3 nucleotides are TGCGCCAGCAGCCAAGAGTCGCGTCCGGAGCAGTACTTC.